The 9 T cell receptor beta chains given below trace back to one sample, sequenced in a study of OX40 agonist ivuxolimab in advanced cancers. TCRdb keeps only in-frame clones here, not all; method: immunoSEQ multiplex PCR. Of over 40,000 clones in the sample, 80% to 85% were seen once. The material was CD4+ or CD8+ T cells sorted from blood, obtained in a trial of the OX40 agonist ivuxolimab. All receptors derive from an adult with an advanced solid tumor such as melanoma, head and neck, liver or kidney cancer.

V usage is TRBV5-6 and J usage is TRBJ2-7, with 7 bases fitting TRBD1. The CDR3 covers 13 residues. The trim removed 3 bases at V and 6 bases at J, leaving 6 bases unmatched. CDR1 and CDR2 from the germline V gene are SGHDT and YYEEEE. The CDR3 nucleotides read TGTGCCAGCAGCTACGACAGGGCCTCCGAGCAGTACTTC. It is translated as CASSYDRASEQYF.

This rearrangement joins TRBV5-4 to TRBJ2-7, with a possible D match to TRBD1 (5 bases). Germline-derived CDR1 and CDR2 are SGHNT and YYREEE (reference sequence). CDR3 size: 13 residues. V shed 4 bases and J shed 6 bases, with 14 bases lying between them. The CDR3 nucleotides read TGTGCCAGCAGCGTGGTGGCTGGGGCCGAGCAGTACTTC. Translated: CASSVVAGAEQYF. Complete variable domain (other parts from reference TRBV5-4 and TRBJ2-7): ETGVTQSPTHLIKTRGQQVTLRCSSQSGHNTVSWYQQALGQGPQFIFQYYREEENGRGNFPPRFSGLQFPNYSSELNVNALELDDSALYLCASSVVAGAEQYFGPGTRLTVT.

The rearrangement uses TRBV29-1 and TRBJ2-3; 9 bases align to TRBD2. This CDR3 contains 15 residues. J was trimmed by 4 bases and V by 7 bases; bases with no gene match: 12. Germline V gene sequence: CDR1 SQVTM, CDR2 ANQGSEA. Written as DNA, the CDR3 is TGCAGCGCTGAGGTCCTAGCGGGGCGCTCAGATACGCAGTATTTT. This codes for CSAEVLAGRSDTQYF.

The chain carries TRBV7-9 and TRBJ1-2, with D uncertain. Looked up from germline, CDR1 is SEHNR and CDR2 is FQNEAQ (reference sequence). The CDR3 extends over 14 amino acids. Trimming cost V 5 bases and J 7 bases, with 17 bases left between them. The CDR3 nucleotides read TGTGCCAGCAGCCCCCGGAGCAGTTCCGTTGGCTACACCTTC. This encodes CASSPRSSSVGYTF.

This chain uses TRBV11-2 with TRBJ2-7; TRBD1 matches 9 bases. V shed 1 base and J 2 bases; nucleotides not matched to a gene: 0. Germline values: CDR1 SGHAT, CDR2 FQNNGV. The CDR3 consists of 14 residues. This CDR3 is CASSLGQGAYEQYF. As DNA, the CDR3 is TGTGCCAGCAGCTTAGGACAGGGGGCCTACGAGCAGTACTTC.

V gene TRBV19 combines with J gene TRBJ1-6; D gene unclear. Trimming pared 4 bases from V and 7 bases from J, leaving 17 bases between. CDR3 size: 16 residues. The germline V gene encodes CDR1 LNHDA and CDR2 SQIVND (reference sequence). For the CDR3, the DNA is TGTGCCAGTAGTACCATCTTACATTCGCGAAATTCACCCCTCCACTTT. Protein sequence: CASSTILHSRNSPLHF.

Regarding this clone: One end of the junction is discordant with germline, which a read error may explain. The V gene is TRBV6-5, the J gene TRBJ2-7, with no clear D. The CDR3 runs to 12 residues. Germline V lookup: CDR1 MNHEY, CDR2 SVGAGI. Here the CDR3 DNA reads TGTGCCAGCAGTGAAGAGGCTCTAAGAGTAGACTTC. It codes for CASSEEALRVDF.

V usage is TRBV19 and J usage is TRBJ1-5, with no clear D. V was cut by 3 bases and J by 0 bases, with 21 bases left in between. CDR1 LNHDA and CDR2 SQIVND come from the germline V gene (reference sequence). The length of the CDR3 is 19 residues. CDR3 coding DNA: TGTGCCAGTAGTATCACCATCACCCTTGAAGTCTATAGCAATCAGCCCCAGCATTTT. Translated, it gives CASSITITLEVYSNQPQHF.

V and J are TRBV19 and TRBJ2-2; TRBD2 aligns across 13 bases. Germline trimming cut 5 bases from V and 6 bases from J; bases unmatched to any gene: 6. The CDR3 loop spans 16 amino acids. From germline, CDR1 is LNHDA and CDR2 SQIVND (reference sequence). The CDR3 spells CASSPRTSGSSGELFF. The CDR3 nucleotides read TGTGCCAGTAGTCCGCGGACTAGCGGGAGCTCCGGGGAGCTGTTTTTT.